A selection of T cell receptor beta chains follows, all from one sample in a study of cytomegalovirus exposure and HLA in healthy donors. The method was immunoSEQ multiplex PCR; TCRdb's version includes in-frame clones alone and lacks a portion of them. The data contain approximately 150,000 clones, 65% to 90% of them seen just once; the ten biggest clones take up about 2%. The sequenced sample was PBMCs. All receptors come from a male donor in good health and CMV-seronegative. Each CDR3 is given with its conserved first and last residue. D genes are given only for firm matches. The size of a clone is reported for some rows only, either as once, few or many, or as a class for expanded clones.

clone_size j_call v_call d_call cdr3_nt cdr3_aa
NA TRBJ2-7 TRBV10-1 TRBD1 TGCGCCAGCAGTGAGTCGGGACAGTTCTACGAGCAGTACTTC CASSESGQFYEQYF
NA TRBJ1-5 TRBV7-6 NA TGTGCCAGCAGCTTAGGGCAGGGAAGGAATCAGCCCCAGCATTTT CASSLGQGRNQPQHF
NA TRBJ1-1 TRBV29-1 NA TGCAGCGCCCGACAGAGCACTGAAGCTTTCTTT CSARQSTEAFF
few TRBJ2-7 TRBV4-1 NA TGCGCCAGCAGCCGAACTCCGGGTGGTTCCTACGAGCAGTACTTC CASSRTPGGSYEQYF
NA TRBJ1-4 TRBV7-6 TRBD1 TGTGCCAGCAGCCCATCCACAGGGGGCACCTCTAATGAAAAACTGTTTTTT CASSPSTGGTSNEKLFF
NA TRBJ2-3 TRBV4-3 NA TGCGCCAGCAGCCTAGAGGCGGGGACAGATACGCAGTATTTT CASSLEAGTDTQYF
once TRBJ1-4 TRBV2 NA TGTGCCAGCAGTCCCCTCGGGGAAAAACTGGTTTTT CASSPLGEKLVF
NA TRBJ1-2 TRBV29-1 TRBD1 TGCAGCGTTGCGACAGGGGATAACTATGGCTACACCTTC CSVATGDNYGYTF
few TRBJ2-7 TRBV10-2 NA TGCGCCAGCAGTGATAACGAGCAGTACTTC CASSDNEQYF
NA TRBJ1-2 TRBV7-2 TRBD1 TGTGCCAGCAGCGTCGGACAGGACTATGGCTACACCTTC CASSVGQDYGYTF
NA TRBJ2-1 TRBV6-5 TRBD2 TGTGCCAGCGGCGGGGGGTCCTACAATGAGCAGTTCTTC CASGGGSYNEQFF
NA TRBJ2-5 TRBV6-1 NA TGTGCCAGCAGTGCCGACTGGTGGGAGACCCAGTACTTC CASSADWWETQYF
NA TRBJ2-5 TRBV6-5 TRBD1 TGTGCCAGCAGTTACTCGTGGGACAGACAAGAGACCCAGTACTTC CASSYSWDRQETQYF
NA TRBJ2-7 TRBV6-5 TRBD1 TGTGCCAGCAGTAGACCCCGGGACAGGGACTACGAGCAGTACTTC CASSRPRDRDYEQYF
few TRBJ1-1 TRBV6-6 NA TGTGCCAGCAGAAGCCGGGGGGAAAACTTGAACACTGAAGCTTTCTTT CASRSRGENLNTEAFF
NA TRBJ2-1 TRBV5-1 TRBD2 TGCGCCAGCAGCTTGGTTGCGGGGGGCAATGAGCAGTTCTTC CASSLVAGGNEQFF
NA TRBJ2-3 TRBV5-1 NA TGCGCCAGCAGCTTGACACAGATCAGCACAGATACGCAGTATTTT CASSLTQISTDTQYF
NA TRBJ1-2 TRBV6-6 NA TGTGCCAGCAGTTACGCGGCCAGGGCAAACTATGGCTACACCTTC CASSYAARANYGYTF
NA TRBJ2-7 TRBV6-1 TRBD1 TGTGCCAGCAGCTCCGGGACAGGGGGCACCTACGAGCAGTACTTC CASSSGTGGTYEQYF
NA TRBJ1-6 TRBV18 NA TGTGCCAGCTCACCAGAGCCCCCGCCCAATTCACCCCTCCACTTT CASSPEPPPNSPLHF
few TRBJ2-3 TRBV11-2 NA TGTGCCAGCAGCTTAGGAGTCCAGGGTGGGAGCACAGATACGCAGTATTTT CASSLGVQGGSTDTQYF
NA TRBJ2-7 TRBV10-1 TRBD1 TGCGCCAGCAGTGAGTGGACAGGGGACCCCTACGAGCAGTACTTC CASSEWTGDPYEQYF
NA TRBJ2-3 TRBV4-1 TRBD2 TGCGCCAGCAGTCCTAACGCGGGGGGACGCACAGATACGCAGTATTTT CASSPNAGGRTDTQYF
NA TRBJ1-5 TRBV6-1 NA TGTGCCAGCAGTGAAGCGCTAGGGGCCCAACGGAATCAGCCCCAGCATTTT CASSEALGAQRNQPQHF
NA TRBJ1-5 TRBV2 NA TGTGCCAGCAGAGTGTCCGGGGGGACCAATCAGCCCCAGCATTTT CASRVSGGTNQPQHF
NA TRBJ2-2 TRBV19 NA TGTGCCAGTAGTGAAGGCCGTACTATCACCGGGGAGCTGTTTTTT CASSEGRTITGELFF
NA TRBJ2-3 TRBV30 NA TGTGCCTGGAGTAACGGAGATACGCAGTATTTT CAWSNGDTQYF
NA TRBJ2-1 TRBV7-6 TRBD1 TGTGCCAGCAGCAAAAGTCCCGGGACAGTCTACGATGAGCAGTTCTTC CASSKSPGTVYDEQFF
once TRBJ2-7 TRBV9 TRBD1 TGTGCCAGCAGCGTGTCGGACAGGGGCTACGAGCAGTACTTC CASSVSDRGYEQYF
NA TRBJ2-7 TRBV5-6 TRBD1 TGTGCCAGCAGCACACCAGGGGGTACGTACGAGCAGTACTTC CASSTPGGTYEQYF
once TRBJ2-1 TRBV6-5 TRBD2 TGTGCCAGCAGTTCGGGGGGACTAGCGGGGCCCCGGGGGCAGTTCTTC CASSSGGLAGPRGQFF
NA TRBJ1-2 TRBV5-5 NA TGTGCCAGCAGCCCTAATATTATTGAAGGCTACACCTTC CASSPNIIEGYTF
NA TRBJ2-1 TRBV7-9 NA TGTGCCAGCAGCCCCCGGGCCTCAGGGAATGAGCAGTTCTTC CASSPRASGNEQFF